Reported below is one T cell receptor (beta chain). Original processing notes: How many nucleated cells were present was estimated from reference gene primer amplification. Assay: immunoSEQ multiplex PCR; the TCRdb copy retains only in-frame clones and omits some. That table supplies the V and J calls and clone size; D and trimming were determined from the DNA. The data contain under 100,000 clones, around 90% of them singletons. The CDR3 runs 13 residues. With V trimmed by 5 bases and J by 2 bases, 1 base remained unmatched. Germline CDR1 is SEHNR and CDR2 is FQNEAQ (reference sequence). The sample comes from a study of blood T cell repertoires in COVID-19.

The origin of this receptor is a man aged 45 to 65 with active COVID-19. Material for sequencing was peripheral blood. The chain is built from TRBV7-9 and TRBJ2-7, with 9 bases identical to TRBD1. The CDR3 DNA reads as TGTGCCAGCAGCAACAGGGGGCCCTACGAGCAGTACTTC. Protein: CASSNRGPYEQYF.